This is a list of T cell receptor beta chains from one sample in a study of T cells in Graves' hyperthyroidism and ophthalmopathy. TCRdb passed the multiplex PCR reads through MiXCR, listing each CDR3 protein once. The sample lists a few hundred thousand distinct CDR3 sequences, approximately 18% occurring once. The material sequenced was blood. These receptors all stem from a man aged 18 to 30 with Graves' ophthalmopathy. Both conserved end residues are part of each CDR3. D genes are given only for firm matches. Size is omitted from some rows. Given values are once, few, many or a class for expanded clones.

clone_size	v_call	j_call	d_call	cdr3_nt	cdr3_aa
many	TRBV12-3/TRBV12-4	TRBJ2-5	.	TGTGCCAGCACTTGGGGGCAGGCCGAACTCCAAGAGACCCAGTACTTC	CASTWGQAELQETQYF
.	TRBV13	TRBJ1-4	.	TGTGCCAGCACCCTCGGAACTAGTGAAAAACTGTTTTTT	CASTLGTSEKLFF
.	TRBV7-9	TRBJ2-3	.	TGTGCCAGCCACCAGGGGTGGAACGCGGGCCCAGATACGCAGTATTTT	CASHQGWNAGPDTQYF
few	TRBV11-1	TRBJ2-7	.	TGTGCCAGCAGCATCTCGGGCAGGGCGACCTACGAGCAGTACTTC	CASSISGRATYEQYF
few	TRBV12-3/TRBV12-4	TRBJ1-2	.	TGTGCCAGCGATTCCGGGACATCCTATGGCTACACCTTC	CASDSGTSYGYTF
.	TRBV2	TRBJ2-3	.	TGTGCCAGCAATAGGGCCGCGGCAGATACGCAGTATTTT	CASNRAAADTQYF
many	TRBV9	TRBJ2-5	TRBD2	TGTGCCAGCAGCGTCGGGACTAGGGAAACTCAAGAGACCCAGTACTTC	CASSVGTRETQETQYF
.	TRBV6-4	TRBJ1-5	.	TGTGCCAGCAGCCAGGGTTGGAATCAGCCCCAGCATTTT	CASSQGWNQPQHF
once	TRBV5-1	TRBJ2-7	.	TGCGCCAGCAGCTTGGCCTGGCAGGCCGACTACGAGCAGTACTTC	CASSLAWQADYEQYF
.	TRBV14	TRBJ2-3	TRBD1	TGTGCCAGCAGCCAGAAGGGGGCTGGGGCAGATACGCAGTATTTT	CASSQKGAGADTQYF
.	TRBV19	TRBJ2-7	.	TGTGCCAGTAGTACTTCGACGTCCTACGAGCAGTACTTC	CASSTSTSYEQYF
.	TRBV19	TRBJ1-2	.	TGTGCCAGTAACAGGGCCGGCTATGGCTACACCTTC	CASNRAGYGYTF
.	TRBV6-1	TRBJ2-6	.	TGTGCCAGCAGTGAAGGGCGCTCTGGGGCCAACGTCCTGACTTTC	CASSEGRSGANVLTF
many	TRBV2	TRBJ2-2	.	TGTGCCAGCACCCCGACAGCCCAGATGAGGAACACCGGGGAGCTGTTTTTT	CASTPTAQMRNTGELFF
many	TRBV28	TRBJ2-3	TRBD2	TGTGCCAGCAAGGAGACGGGGGGGGCCGAAACAGATACGCAGTATTTT	CASKETGGAETDTQYF
many	TRBV6-5	TRBJ2-5	TRBD1	TGTGCCAGCAGTTACGCAGCGGACAGGGGGGCGACCCAGTACTTC	CASSYAADRGATQYF
many	TRBV5-1	TRBJ1-3	.	TGCGCCAGCAGCTTGGTGGGCTCTGGAAACACCATATATTTT	CASSLVGSGNTIYF
many	TRBV5-8	TRBJ2-2	.	TGTGCCAGCAGCTTGGAGGGCGGGGCGAACACCGGGGAGCTGTTTTTT	CASSLEGGANTGELFF
.	TRBV7-2	TRBJ2-1	TRBD2	TGTGCCAGCAGACTATATGGAATAAGCGGGGGGATCTCAGACAATGAGCAGTTCTTC	CASRLYGISGGISDNEQFF
many	TRBV28	TRBJ2-5	TRBD1	TGTGCCAGCAGTGCCACCCGGGACAGGGGACAGCGGGGGTACCAAGAGACCCAGTACTTC	CASSATRDRGQRGYQETQYF
.	TRBV2	TRBJ2-7	.	TGTGCCAGCGTCAGCTCCTACGAGCAGTACTTC	CASVSSYEQYF
.	TRBV5-1	TRBJ1-4	.	TGCGCCAGCAGCTTGCGGGACGGAAGTAATGAAAAACTGTTTTTT	CASSLRDGSNEKLFF
.	TRBV19	TRBJ2-1	TRBD2	TGTGCCAGTAGTATAGGACTAGCGGGGGGCTACAATGAGCAGTTCTTC	CASSIGLAGGYNEQFF
.	TRBV5-1	TRBJ2-1	.	TGCGCCAGCAGCTTGCAGGTCCTTAACTCCTACAATGAGCAGTTCTTC	CASSLQVLNSYNEQFF
many	TRBV2	TRBJ2-3	TRBD1	TGTGCCAGCAGGGGACAGGCTCCCTCGACGCAGTATTTT	CASRGQAPSTQYF
many	TRBV2	TRBJ2-4	TRBD2	TGTGCCAGCAGTGAACCGACTAGCGGGGGGCCGTGGGGCATTCAGTACTTC	CASSEPTSGGPWGIQYF
few	TRBV5-8	TRBJ2-2	.	TGTGCCAGCAGCACTGGGGGGACGAACACCGGGGAGCTGTTTTTT	CASSTGGTNTGELFF
many	TRBV2	TRBJ1-2	.	TGTGCCAGCAGTGTGGACACCAATAACTATGGCTACACCTTC	CASSVDTNNYGYTF
many	TRBV7-9	TRBJ2-2	TRBD2	TGTGCCGAGCAAGGGGAGGGAAGAACCGGGGAGCTGTTTTTT	CAEQGEGRTGELFF
many	TRBV4-1	TRBJ1-5	TRBD1	TGCGCCAGCAGCCAAGGCCGGGACAGGAATCAGCCCCAGCATTTT	CASSQGRDRNQPQHF
many	TRBV6-5	TRBJ1-5	.	TGTGCCAGCAGTTACGCGGCACCTAATCAGCCCCAGCATTTT	CASSYAAPNQPQHF
many	TRBV16	TRBJ2-5	TRBD2	TGTGCCAGCAGCCAGACGCGGGCTAGCGGGATACAAGAGACCCAGTACTTC	CASSQTRASGIQETQYF
many	TRBV11-2	TRBJ1-2	TRBD1	TGTGCCAGCAGCGGACAGGGGATCTATGGCTACACCTTC	CASSGQGIYGYTF
many	TRBV7-6	TRBJ2-7	TRBD1	TGTGCCAGCAGCACCCCTCGGGACAGTAGCTCCTACGAGCAGTACTTC	CASSTPRDSSSYEQYF
.	TRBV29-1	TRBJ1-2	TRBD1	TGCAGCGTTGAAGATTGGGGACAGGTAGACTATGGCTACACCTTC	CSVEDWGQVDYGYTF
many	TRBV5-4	TRBJ2-7	.	TGTGCCAGCAGCACCCGGGACTCCGTTAGCGAGCAGTACTTC	CASSTRDSVSEQYF
many	TRBV5-1	TRBJ2-2	.	TGTGCCAGCAGCTCTGGGGAGAACACCGGGGAGCTGTTTTTT	CASSSGENTGELFF
.	TRBV28	TRBJ1-3	.	TGTGCCAGCGGAACGGACACCTCTGGAAACACCATATATTTT	CASGTDTSGNTIYF